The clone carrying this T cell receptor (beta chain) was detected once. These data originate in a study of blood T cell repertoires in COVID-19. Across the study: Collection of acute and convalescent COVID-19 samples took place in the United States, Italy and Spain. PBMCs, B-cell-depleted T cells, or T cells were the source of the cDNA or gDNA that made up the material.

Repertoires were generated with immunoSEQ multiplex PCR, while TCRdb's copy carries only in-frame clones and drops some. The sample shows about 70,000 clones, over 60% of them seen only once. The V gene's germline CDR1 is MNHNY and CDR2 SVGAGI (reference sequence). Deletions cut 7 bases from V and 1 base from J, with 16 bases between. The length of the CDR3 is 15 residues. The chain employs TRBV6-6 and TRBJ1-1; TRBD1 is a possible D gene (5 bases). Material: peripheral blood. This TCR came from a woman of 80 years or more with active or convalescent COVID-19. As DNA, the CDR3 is TGTGCCAGCAATCCGACAGTAACAGGGAACACTGAAGCTTTCTTT. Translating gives CASNPTVTGNTEAFF.